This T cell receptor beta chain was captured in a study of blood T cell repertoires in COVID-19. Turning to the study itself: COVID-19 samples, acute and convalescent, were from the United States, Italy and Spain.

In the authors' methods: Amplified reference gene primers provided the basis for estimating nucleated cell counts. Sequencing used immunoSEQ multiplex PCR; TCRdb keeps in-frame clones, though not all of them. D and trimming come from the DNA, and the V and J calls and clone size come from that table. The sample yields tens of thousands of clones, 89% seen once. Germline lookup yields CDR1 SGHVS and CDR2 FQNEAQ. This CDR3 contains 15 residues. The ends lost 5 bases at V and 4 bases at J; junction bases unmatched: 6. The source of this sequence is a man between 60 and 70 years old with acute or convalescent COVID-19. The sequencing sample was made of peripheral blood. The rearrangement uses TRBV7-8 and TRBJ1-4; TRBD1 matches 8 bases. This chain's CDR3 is CASSPIDRGNEKLFF. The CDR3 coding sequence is TGTGCCAGCAGCCCCATCGACAGGGGTAATGAAAAACTGTTTTTT.